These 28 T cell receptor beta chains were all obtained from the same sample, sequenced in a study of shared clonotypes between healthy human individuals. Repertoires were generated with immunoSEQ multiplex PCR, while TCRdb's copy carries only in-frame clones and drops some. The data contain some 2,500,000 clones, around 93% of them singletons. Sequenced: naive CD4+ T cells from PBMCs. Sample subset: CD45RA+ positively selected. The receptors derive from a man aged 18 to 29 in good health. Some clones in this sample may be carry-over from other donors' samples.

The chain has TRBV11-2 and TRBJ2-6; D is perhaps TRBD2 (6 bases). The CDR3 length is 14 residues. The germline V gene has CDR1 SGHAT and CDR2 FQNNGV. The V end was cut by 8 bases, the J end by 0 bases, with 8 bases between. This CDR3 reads CASDGSSGANVLTF. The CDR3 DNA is TGTGCCAGCGACGGGAGCTCTGGGGCCAACGTCCTGACTTTC.

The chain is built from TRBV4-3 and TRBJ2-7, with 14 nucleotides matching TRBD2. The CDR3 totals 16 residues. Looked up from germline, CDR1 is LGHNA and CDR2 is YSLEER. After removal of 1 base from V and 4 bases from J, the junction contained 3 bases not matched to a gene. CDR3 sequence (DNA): TGCGCCAGCAGCCAAGGGGGGACTAGCGGGAGTTACGAGCAGTACTTC. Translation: CASSQGGTSGSYEQYF.

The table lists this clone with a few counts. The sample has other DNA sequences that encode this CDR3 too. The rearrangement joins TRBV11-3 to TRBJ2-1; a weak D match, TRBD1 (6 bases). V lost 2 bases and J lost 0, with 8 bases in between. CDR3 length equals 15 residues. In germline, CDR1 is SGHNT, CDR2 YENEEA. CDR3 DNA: TGTGCCAGCAGCTTAAGGGGGAGCTCCTACAATGAGCAGTTCTTC. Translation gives CASSLRGSSYNEQFF.

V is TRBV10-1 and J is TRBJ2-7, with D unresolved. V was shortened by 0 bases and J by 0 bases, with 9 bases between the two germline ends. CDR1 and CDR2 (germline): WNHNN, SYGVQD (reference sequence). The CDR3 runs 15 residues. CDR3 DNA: TGCGCCAGCAGTGAGTCCCCCGGGCGCTCCTACGAGCAGTACTTC. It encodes CASSESPGRSYEQYF.

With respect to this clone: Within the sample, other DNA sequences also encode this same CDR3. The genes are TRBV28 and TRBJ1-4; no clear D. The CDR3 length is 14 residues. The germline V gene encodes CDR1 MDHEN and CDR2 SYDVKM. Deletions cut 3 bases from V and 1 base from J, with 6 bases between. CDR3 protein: CASSLAGTNEKLFF. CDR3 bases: TGTGCCAGCAGTTTGGCGGGAACTAATGAAAAACTGTTTTTT.

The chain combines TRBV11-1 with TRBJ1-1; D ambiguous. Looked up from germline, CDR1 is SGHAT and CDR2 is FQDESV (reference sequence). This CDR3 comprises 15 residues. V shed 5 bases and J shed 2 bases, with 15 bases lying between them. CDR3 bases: TGTGCCAGCAGCCCAATGGGCCCTGTCAACACTGAAGCTTTCTTT. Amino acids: CASSPMGPVNTEAFF.

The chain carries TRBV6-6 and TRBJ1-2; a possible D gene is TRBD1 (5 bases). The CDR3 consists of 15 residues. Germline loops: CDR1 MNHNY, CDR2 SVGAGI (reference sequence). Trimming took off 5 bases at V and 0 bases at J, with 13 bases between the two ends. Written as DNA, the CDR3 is TGTGCCAGCAGTCTGACAGATCCTCCTAACTATGGCTACACCTTC. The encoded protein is CASSLTDPPNYGYTF.

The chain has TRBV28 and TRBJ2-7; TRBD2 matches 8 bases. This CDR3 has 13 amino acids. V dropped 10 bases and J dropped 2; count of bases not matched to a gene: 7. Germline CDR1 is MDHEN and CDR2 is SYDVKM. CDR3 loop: CATSGGGTYEQYF. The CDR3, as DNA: TGTGCCACCTCGGGGGGGGGCACCTACGAGCAGTACTTC.

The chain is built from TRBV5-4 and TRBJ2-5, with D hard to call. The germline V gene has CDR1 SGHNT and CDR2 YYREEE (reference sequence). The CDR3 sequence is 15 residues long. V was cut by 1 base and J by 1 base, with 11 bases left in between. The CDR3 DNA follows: TGTGCCAGCAGCTTGAGTCCAGGACCCCAAGAGACCCAGTACTTC. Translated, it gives CASSLSPGPQETQYF.

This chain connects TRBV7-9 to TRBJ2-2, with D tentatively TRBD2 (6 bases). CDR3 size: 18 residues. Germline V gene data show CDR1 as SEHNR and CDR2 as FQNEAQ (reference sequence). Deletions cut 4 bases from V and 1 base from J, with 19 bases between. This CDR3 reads CASSYRRGGAGNTGELFF. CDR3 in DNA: TGTGCCAGCAGCTACAGAAGGGGAGGAGCGGGGAACACCGGGGAGCTGTTTTTT.

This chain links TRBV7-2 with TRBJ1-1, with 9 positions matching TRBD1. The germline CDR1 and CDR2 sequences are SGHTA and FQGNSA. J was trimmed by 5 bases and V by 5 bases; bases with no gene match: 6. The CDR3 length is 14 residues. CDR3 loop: CASSKGQGSTEAFF. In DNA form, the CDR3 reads TGTGCCAGCAGCAAGGGACAGGGATCGACTGAAGCTTTCTTT.

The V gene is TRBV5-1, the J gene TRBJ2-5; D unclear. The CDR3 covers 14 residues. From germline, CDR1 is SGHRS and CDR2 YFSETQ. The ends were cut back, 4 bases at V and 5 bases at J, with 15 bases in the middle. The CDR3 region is CASSIRSPPETQYF. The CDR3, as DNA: TGCGCCAGCAGCATCCGGTCCCCGCCCGAGACCCAGTACTTC.

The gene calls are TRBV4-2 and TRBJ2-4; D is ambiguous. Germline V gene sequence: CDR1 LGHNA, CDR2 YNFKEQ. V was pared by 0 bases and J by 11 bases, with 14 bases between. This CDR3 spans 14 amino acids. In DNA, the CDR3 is TGTGCCAGCAGCCAAGATCGGACCCCAGCCCTTCAGTACTTC. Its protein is CASSQDRTPALQYF.

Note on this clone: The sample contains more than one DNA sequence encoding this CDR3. The CDR3 loop is CASSPQGNYGYTF. In DNA form, the CDR3 reads TGTGCCAGCAGTCCCCAGGGTAACTATGGCTACACCTTC. The rearrangement joins TRBV28 to TRBJ1-2, with D tentatively TRBD1 (5 bases). With 5 bases removed from V and 1 base from J, the gap between germline ends came to 8 bases. From germline, CDR1 is MDHEN and CDR2 SYDVKM. The CDR3 spans 13 residues.

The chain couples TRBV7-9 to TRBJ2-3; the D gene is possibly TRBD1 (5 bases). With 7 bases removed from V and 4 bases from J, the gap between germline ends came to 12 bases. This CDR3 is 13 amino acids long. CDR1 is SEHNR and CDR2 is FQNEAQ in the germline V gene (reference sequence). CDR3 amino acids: CASNQGVPDTQYF. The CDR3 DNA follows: TGTGCCAGCAACCAAGGGGTCCCAGATACGCAGTATTTT. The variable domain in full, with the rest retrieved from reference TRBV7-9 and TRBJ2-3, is DTGVSQNPRHKITKRGQNVTFRCDPISEHNRLYWYRQTLGQGPEFLTYFQNEAQLEKSRLLSDRFSAERPKGSFSTLEIQRTEQGDSAMYLCASNQGVPDTQYFGPGTRLTVL.

The CDR3 spells CATQTGPNEKLFF. CDR3 nucleotide sequence: TGTGCCACCCAGACAGGGCCTAATGAAAAACTGTTTTTT. V is TRBV18 and J is TRBJ1-4; TRBD1 matches at 7 bases. This CDR3 spans 13 amino acids. V lost 10 bases and J lost 3; bases outside the gene matches: 5. CDR1 is KGHSH and CDR2 is LQKENI in the germline V gene.

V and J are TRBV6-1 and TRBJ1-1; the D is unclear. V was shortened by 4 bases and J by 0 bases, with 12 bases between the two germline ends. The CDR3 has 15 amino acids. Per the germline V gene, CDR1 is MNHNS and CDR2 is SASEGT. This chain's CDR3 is CASSVTSRVNTEAFF. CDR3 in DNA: TGTGCCAGCAGTGTTACTTCAAGGGTGAACACTGAAGCTTTCTTT.

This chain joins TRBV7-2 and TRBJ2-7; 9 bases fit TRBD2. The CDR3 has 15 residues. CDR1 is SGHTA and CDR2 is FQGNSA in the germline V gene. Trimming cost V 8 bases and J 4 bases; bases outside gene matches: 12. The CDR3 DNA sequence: TGTGCCAGCTCCGTAGCGGGAGTGTTTGATTACGAGCAGTACTTC. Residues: CASSVAGVFDYEQYF.

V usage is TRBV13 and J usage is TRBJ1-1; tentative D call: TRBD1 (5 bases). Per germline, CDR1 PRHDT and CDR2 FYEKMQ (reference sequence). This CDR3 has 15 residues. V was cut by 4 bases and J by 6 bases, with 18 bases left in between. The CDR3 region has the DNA TGTGCCAGCAGCTCACGACAGTTTGCTGGGGCTGAAGCTTTCTTT. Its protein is CASSSRQFAGAEAFF.

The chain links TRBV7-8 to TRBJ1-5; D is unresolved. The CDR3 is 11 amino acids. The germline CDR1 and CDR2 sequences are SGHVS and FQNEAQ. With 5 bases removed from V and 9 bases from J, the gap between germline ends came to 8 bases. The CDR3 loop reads CASSTKGPQHF. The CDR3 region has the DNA TGTGCCAGCAGCACGAAGGGGCCCCAGCATTTT.

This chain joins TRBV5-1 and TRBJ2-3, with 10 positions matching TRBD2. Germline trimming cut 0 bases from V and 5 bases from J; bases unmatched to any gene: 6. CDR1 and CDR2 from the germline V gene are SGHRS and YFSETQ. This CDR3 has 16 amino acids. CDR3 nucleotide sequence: TGCGCCAGCAGCTTGGTGCTAGCGGGAGATCTAGATACGCAGTATTTT. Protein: CASSLVLAGDLDTQYF.

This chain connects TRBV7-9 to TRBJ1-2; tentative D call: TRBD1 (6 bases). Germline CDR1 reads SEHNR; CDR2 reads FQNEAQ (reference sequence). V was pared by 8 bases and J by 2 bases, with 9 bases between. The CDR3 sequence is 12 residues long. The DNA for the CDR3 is TGTGCCAGCGGGACATCGAACTATGGCTACACCTTC. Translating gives CASGTSNYGYTF.

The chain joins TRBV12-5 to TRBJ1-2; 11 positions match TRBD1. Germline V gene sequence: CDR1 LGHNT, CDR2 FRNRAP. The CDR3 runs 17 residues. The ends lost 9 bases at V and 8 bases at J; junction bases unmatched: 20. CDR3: CASALSGQGAFARGYTF. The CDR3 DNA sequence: TGTGCTAGCGCCCTCTCCGGACAGGGGGCTTTTGCGAGGGGCTACACCTTC.

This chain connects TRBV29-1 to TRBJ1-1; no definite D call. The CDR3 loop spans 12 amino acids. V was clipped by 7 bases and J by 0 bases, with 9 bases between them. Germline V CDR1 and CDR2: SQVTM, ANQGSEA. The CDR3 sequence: CSASFMNTEAFF. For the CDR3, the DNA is TGCAGCGCATCCTTCATGAACACTGAAGCTTTCTTT.

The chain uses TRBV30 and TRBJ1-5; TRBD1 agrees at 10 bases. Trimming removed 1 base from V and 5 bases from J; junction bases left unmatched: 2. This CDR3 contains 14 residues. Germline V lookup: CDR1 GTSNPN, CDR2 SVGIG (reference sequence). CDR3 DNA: TGTGCCTGGAGTGGGACAGGGGGTCATCAGCCCCAGCATTTT. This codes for CAWSGTGGHQPQHF. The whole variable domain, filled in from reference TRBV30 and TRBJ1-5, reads SQTIHQWPATLVQPVGSPLSLECTVEGTSNPNLYWYRQAAGRGLQLLFYSVGIGQISSEVPQNLSASRPQDRQFILSSKKLLLSDSGFYLCAWSGTGGHQPQHFGDGTRLSIL.

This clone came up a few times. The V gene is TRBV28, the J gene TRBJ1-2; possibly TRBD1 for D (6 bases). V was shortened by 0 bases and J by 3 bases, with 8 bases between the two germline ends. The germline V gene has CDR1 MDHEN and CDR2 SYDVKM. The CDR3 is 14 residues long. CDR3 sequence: CASSLWAGDYGYTF. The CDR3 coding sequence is TGTGCCAGCAGTTTATGGGCAGGGGACTATGGCTACACCTTC.

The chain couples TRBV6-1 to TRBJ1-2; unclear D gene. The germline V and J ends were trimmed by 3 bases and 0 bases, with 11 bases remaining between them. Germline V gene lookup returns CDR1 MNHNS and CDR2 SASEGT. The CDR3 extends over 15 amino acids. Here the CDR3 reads CASSDIEITNYGYTF. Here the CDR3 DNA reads TGTGCCAGCAGTGATATAGAGATTACTAACTATGGCTACACCTTC.

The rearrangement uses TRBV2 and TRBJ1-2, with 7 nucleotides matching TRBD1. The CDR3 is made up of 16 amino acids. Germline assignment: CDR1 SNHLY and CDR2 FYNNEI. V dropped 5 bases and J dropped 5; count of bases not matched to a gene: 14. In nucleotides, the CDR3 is TGTGCCAGCAGTACAACTGCGACAGGGTTTTGGTATGGCTACACCTTC. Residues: CASSTTATGFWYGYTF.